The 24 T cell receptor beta chains below come from one sample, sequenced in a study of shared clonotypes between healthy human individuals. Assay: immunoSEQ multiplex PCR; the TCRdb copy retains only in-frame clones and omits some. The sample gives roughly 2.2 million clones, about nine tenths of which show up once; more than 0.35% is in the top ten. The source material was naive CD4+ T cells from PBMCs. As to subset: CD45RA+ positively selected. The receptors derive from a man younger than 35 in good health. Some clones in this sample may be carry-over from other donors' samples.

The rearrangement joins TRBV6-1 to TRBJ1-3; no clear D. The CDR3 loop spans 18 amino acids. V was clipped by 0 bases and J by 2 bases, with 17 bases between them. Germline CDR1 and CDR2: MNHNS and SASEGT. The CDR3 bases are TGTGCCAGCAGTGAAGCGGGCATCAGGCGCCCTCCTGGAAACACCATATATTTT. This translates into CASSEAGIRRPPGNTIYF.

In its sample, this clone was seen once. The V and J genes are TRBV20-1 and TRBJ2-1; D gene unclear. The germline V gene has CDR1 DFQATT and CDR2 SNEGSKA (reference sequence). Trimming left V 4 bases short and J 10 bases short, with 8 bases between. There are 10 residues in the CDR3. DNA of the CDR3: TGCAGTGCTATTCCCGGCGAGCAGTTCTTC. It is translated as CSAIPGEQFF.

The chain uses TRBV4-1 and TRBJ2-7; tentatively, D is TRBD2 (5 bases). Germline CDR1 and CDR2: MGHRA and YSYEKL. The CDR3 sequence is 16 residues long. Trimming removed 3 bases at V and 2 bases at J, with 17 bases between. The CDR3 sequence: CASSQGDQASAYEQYF. The DNA for the CDR3 is TGCGCCAGCAGCCAGGGAGACCAGGCAAGTGCCTACGAGCAGTACTTC.

The chain uses TRBV5-4 and TRBJ2-7, with 10 bases matching TRBD2. Per the germline V gene, CDR1 is SGHNT and CDR2 is YYREEE (reference sequence). The CDR3 has 14 residues. The J segment lost 1 base and the V segment lost 4 bases, leaving 2 bases of the junction unmatched. DNA for the CDR3: TGTGCCAGCAGCCTAGCGGGAGTATCCTACGAGCAGTACTTC. Translated: CASSLAGVSYEQYF.

V and J are TRBV5-1 and TRBJ2-7, with D tentatively TRBD1 or TRBD2 (5 bases each). Germline V lookup: CDR1 SGHRS, CDR2 YFSETQ. V dropped 4 bases and J dropped 2 bases, with 10 bases sitting between them. The CDR3 consists of 13 residues. The CDR3 sequence is CASSGGRAYEQYF. As DNA, the CDR3 is TGCGCCAGCAGCGGGGGACGGGCCTACGAGCAGTACTTC.

The gene calls are TRBV5-1 and TRBJ2-7; no clear D gene. The CDR3 is made up of 11 amino acids. Trimming took off 3 bases at V and 5 bases at J, with 6 bases between the two ends. Germline V gives CDR1 SGHRS, CDR2 YFSETQ. CDR3 amino acids: CASSWADEQYF. For the CDR3, the DNA is TGCGCCAGCAGCTGGGCGGACGAGCAGTACTTC. Filled out from reference TRBV5-1 and TRBJ2-7, the complete variable domain reads KAGVTQTPRYLIKTRGQQVTLSCSPISGHRSVSWYQQTPGQGLQFLFEYFSETQRNKGNFPGRFSGRQFSNSRSEMNVSTLELGDSALYLCASSWADEQYFGPGTRLTVT.

Here the CDR3 reads CASSAPTGTGEKLFF. The CDR3 DNA is TGTGCCAGCAGCGCACCGACAGGGACAGGTGAAAAACTGTTTTTT. The V and J genes are TRBV9 and TRBJ1-4; the match to TRBD1 covers 8 bases. The V gene's germline CDR1 is SGDLS and CDR2 YYNGEE. This CDR3 region has 15 residues. Trimming cost V 3 bases and J 7 bases; bases outside gene matches: 8.

This clone occurred a few times. The genes are TRBV20-1 and TRBJ1-2; a possible D gene is TRBD1 (6 bases). The CDR3 contains 11 residues. Per the germline V gene, CDR1 is DFQATT and CDR2 is SNEGSKA (reference sequence). V lost 7 bases and J 7 bases, leaving 13 bases between the germline ends. This CDR3 is CSGQGLSGYTF. The CDR3 nucleotides are TGCAGTGGCCAGGGGCTCTCTGGCTACACCTTC.

The chain has TRBV19 and TRBJ2-7; 9 bases agree with TRBD1. The V and J ends lost 6 bases and 5 bases, in that order; junction bases with no gene match: 5. Looked up from germline, CDR1 is LNHDA and CDR2 is SQIVND (reference sequence). This CDR3 region has 13 residues. The CDR3 DNA follows: TGTGCCAGTAGCGGGACAGGGAAGAACGAGCAGTACTTC. Translation: CASSGTGKNEQYF.

This chain joins TRBV18 and TRBJ2-7; D gene ambiguous. V was trimmed by 2 bases and J by 6 bases, leaving 14 bases between them. Germline CDR1 is KGHSH and CDR2 is LQKENI. The CDR3 is made up of 14 amino acids. The CDR3 protein is CASSPEGPLGEQYF. The CDR3 coding sequence is TGTGCCAGCTCACCAGAAGGACCGCTGGGCGAGCAGTACTTC.

For the CDR3, the DNA is TGCAGCGTTGAAGATAGCGGGACCCAAGAGACCCAGTACTTC. This translates into CSVEDSGTQETQYF. This sequence joins TRBV29-1 and TRBJ2-5, with 8 bases lining up with TRBD2. The CDR3 consists of 14 residues. V lost 0 bases, J lost 1 base, and 1 base stayed unmatched. Germline CDR1 is SQVTM and CDR2 is ANQGSEA.

The V gene is TRBV5-4, the J gene TRBJ2-5; weak D call: TRBD1 (5 bases). The CDR3 runs to 15 residues. Germline V lookup: CDR1 SGHNT, CDR2 YYREEE (reference sequence). The V and J ends lost 1 base and 0 bases respectively, with 10 bases between them. The CDR3 DNA reads as TGTGCCAGCAGCTTGTTGCCAGGGCACCAAGAGACCCAGTACTTC. As protein: CASSLLPGHQETQYF.

The chain employs TRBV5-1 and TRBJ2-1, with unresolved D. The V end lost 1 base, the J end lost 2 bases, and 7 bases lay between the germline ends. The CDR3 sequence is 14 residues long. The germline gives CDR1 SGHRS, CDR2 YFSETQ. The chain's CDR3 is CASSLQVTYNEQFF. The CDR3 nucleotides read TGCGCCAGCAGCTTGCAGGTAACCTACAATGAGCAGTTCTTC.

V and J are TRBV7-2 and TRBJ2-5; D possibly uses TRBD1 or TRBD2 (5 bases each). Gene TRBJ2-7 matches the end of the DNA better, so the J call may be wrong. Germline V gene lookup returns CDR1 SGHTA and CDR2 FQGNSA. This CDR3 comprises 14 residues. CDR3 residues: CASSLGRVAYEQYF. The CDR3 DNA sequence: TGTGCCAGCAGCTTAGGCAGGGTAGCGTACGAGCAGTACTTC.

This chain connects TRBV4-1 to TRBJ2-3; 9 bases fit TRBD1. The CDR3 runs 16 residues. Trimming at V came to 4 bases and at J to 2 bases, leaving 7 bases not matched to a gene. Germline lookup yields CDR1 MGHRA and CDR2 YSYEKL. In DNA, the CDR3 is TGCGCCAGCAGCCGCGCGGGACAGGGTATCACAGATACGCAGTATTTT. It yields the protein CASSRAGQGITDTQYF.

The chain recombines TRBV29-1 with TRBJ1-1; D possibly corresponds to TRBD1 (5 bases). The germline gives CDR1 SQVTM, CDR2 ANQGSEA. This CDR3 has 14 residues. Trimming removed 6 bases at V and 0 bases at J, with 14 bases between. The CDR3 DNA sequence: TGCAGCGTCCTTCGACAGCTGATGAACACTGAAGCTTTCTTT. This sequence encodes CSVLRQLMNTEAFF.

The V call is TRBV28, the J call TRBJ1-2; unclear D gene. From germline, CDR1 is MDHEN and CDR2 SYDVKM. The CDR3 has 13 amino acids. Deletions cut 6 bases from V and 1 base from J, with 9 bases between. The CDR3 loop reads CASRPGSNYGYTF. The CDR3 coding sequence is TGTGCCAGCAGACCCGGCAGTAACTATGGCTACACCTTC.

With regard to this clone: The same CDR3 is also encoded by other DNA sequences in this sample. The V call is TRBV28, the J call TRBJ2-6; 7 bases are shared with TRBD1. The CDR3 has 15 residues. The J segment lost 2 bases and the V segment lost 5 bases, leaving 3 bases of the junction unmatched. Germline CDR1 reads MDHEN; CDR2 reads SYDVKM. CDR3 loop: CASSLDRAGANVLTF. The DNA of the CDR3 is TGTGCCAGCAGTCTCGACAGGGCTGGGGCCAACGTCCTGACTTTC.

CDR3 DNA sequence: TGTGCCAGCAGTCTAGCGGGAGGGCCAAAGACCCAGTACTTC. This gives the protein CASSLAGGPKTQYF. The chain combines TRBV27 with TRBJ2-5; 12 nucleotides align to TRBD2. V dropped 5 bases and J dropped 6; count of bases not matched to a gene: 4. Looked up from germline, CDR1 is MNHEY and CDR2 is SMNVEV (reference sequence). The CDR3 length is 14 residues.

The chain links TRBV12-1 to TRBJ2-1; TRBD2 reflects the table's D call only, with no check against the DNA. TRBV12-1 is reported as a pseudogene. The CDR3 contains 18 residues. This CDR3 is CASSSGLAGGYPLREQFF. For the CDR3, the DNA is TGTGCCAGCAGCTCGGGACTAGCGGGAGGGTACCCCCTACGTGAGCAGTTCTTC.

This chain links TRBV19 with TRBJ2-7, with TRBD1 identical over 8 bases. There are 14 residues in the CDR3. Germline V gene data show CDR1 as LNHDA and CDR2 as SQIVND (reference sequence). With 9 bases clipped from V and 2 bases from J, the junction kept 9 bases outside the gene matches. CDR3 residues: CASLSGQGTYEQYF. As DNA, the CDR3 is TGTGCCAGCCTAAGCGGACAGGGAACCTACGAGCAGTACTTC.

J is TRBJ2-7 and V is TRBV10-3, with 9 positions matching TRBD2. Per germline, CDR1 ENHRY and CDR2 SYGVKD. This CDR3 comprises 14 residues. Trimming took 5 bases from V and 4 from J; bases not matched to a gene: 6. The CDR3 here is CAISTSGLGYEQYF. CDR3 sequence (DNA): TGTGCCATCAGTACTAGCGGGTTGGGATACGAGCAGTACTTC.

This chain joins TRBV5-1 and TRBJ2-5; D gene unclear. The V gene lost 1 base and the J gene lost 1 base, with 8 bases spanning the gap. The CDR3 is 14 residues long. CDR1 SGHRS and CDR2 YFSETQ come from the germline V gene. CDR3 residues: CASSLFGTQETQYF. The CDR3, as DNA: TGCGCCAGCAGCTTGTTCGGAACCCAAGAGACCCAGTACTTC.

The chain joins TRBV5-1 to TRBJ2-3, with 7 nucleotides matching TRBD2. The junction had 7 bases not matched to a gene; V was cut back by 1 base and J by 2 bases. Germline assignment: CDR1 SGHRS and CDR2 YFSETQ. CDR3 length: 16 residues. In DNA, the CDR3 is TGCGCCAGCAGCTTGACGCCTAGCGGAGCCACAGATACGCAGTATTTT. Translating gives CASSLTPSGATDTQYF.